Shown below are 18 T cell receptor beta chains from a single sample sequenced in a study of graft-versus-host responses after intestinal transplantation. Libraries were prepared by immunoSEQ multiplex PCR; TCRdb keeps only in-frame clonotypes and omits some of them. The sample lists just under 65,000 clones; 90% were seen once. No cognate antigen is known for these TCRs. The sample here was unstimulated CD8+ T cells sorted from spleen or lymph node cells, taken before transplant. These receptors were taken from a human donor who was the organ donor for an intestinal transplant.

As for this clone: Mismatch with germline at one junction end may stem from a read error. The chain recombines TRBV2 with TRBJ1-4; D is uncertain. The CDR3 length is 15 residues. Looked up from germline, CDR1 is SNHLY and CDR2 is FYNNEI. The CDR3 DNA reads as TGTGCCAGCGGTGAACTGCAGGCAACTAATGAAAAACTGTTTTTT. This encodes CASGELQATNEKLFF.

V usage is TRBV6-1 and J usage is TRBJ2-7; a weak D match, TRBD1 (5 bases). The length of the CDR3 is 17 residues. Trimming removed 4 bases from V and 9 bases from J, with 28 bases in between. The V gene's germline CDR1 is MNHNS and CDR2 SASEGT. CDR3 sequence (DNA): TGTGCCAGCAGTGCCCCTAGGTGGCAGGGTCGACGGTTCGGGCAGTACTTC. It yields the protein CASSAPRWQGRRFGQYF.

This rearrangement joins TRBV5-6 to TRBJ2-3; D gene uncertain. CDR3 length: 12 residues. CDR1 SGHDT and CDR2 YYEEEE come from the germline V gene. V was pared by 3 bases and J by 2 bases, with 4 bases between. The chain's CDR3 is CASSYTTDTQYF. The CDR3 DNA reads as TGTGCCAGCAGCTACACCACAGATACGCAGTATTTT.

The V gene is TRBV19, the J gene TRBJ1-1; D is possibly TRBD1 (5 bases). The CDR3 totals 14 residues. Between the trimmed V and J ends, which lost 5 bases and 4 bases, there was a span of 14 bases. The germline V gene has CDR1 LNHDA and CDR2 SQIVND (reference sequence). CDR3 loop: CASSFQGAVTEAFF. The CDR3 DNA reads as TGTGCCAGTAGTTTTCAGGGCGCGGTCACTGAAGCTTTCTTT.

The genes are TRBV10-1 and TRBJ2-7; perhaps TRBD2 as D (7 bases). The V end was cut by 7 bases, the J end by 6 bases, with 16 bases between. The CDR3 is 13 residues long. CDR1 and CDR2 (germline): WNHNN, SYGVQD (reference sequence). In DNA form, the CDR3 reads TGCGCCAGCACCGAGGGGGGGACCGGCGAGCAGTACTTC. Its protein is CASTEGGTGEQYF.

This rearrangement joins TRBV7-3 to TRBJ2-5; a weak D match, TRBD2 (7 bases). Germline assignment: CDR1 SGHTA and CDR2 FQGTGA. The CDR3 is 15 residues long. Trimming pared 5 bases from V and 3 bases from J, leaving 16 bases between. CDR3 nucleotides: TGTGCCAGCAGCCCTGGGGGCGGGAGCGAAGAGACCCAGTACTTC. The encoded protein is CASSPGGGSEETQYF.

This clone was detected only once. This chain connects TRBV7-3 to TRBJ2-1; 14 bases line up with TRBD2. CDR3 length: 17 amino acids. Trimming at V came to 5 bases and at J to 6 bases, leaving 9 bases not matched to a gene. CDR1 is SGHTA, CDR2 FQGTGA, per germline. The CDR3, as DNA: TGTGCCAGCAGCGTAGGAACGGGACTAGCGGGAGCCAATGAGCAGTTCTTC. Protein: CASSVGTGLAGANEQFF.

The V and J genes are TRBV5-1 and TRBJ2-7, with TRBD2 identical over 11 bases. V trimming: 3 bases; J trimming: 4 bases; junction bases outside the gene matches: 3. Germline lookup yields CDR1 SGHRS and CDR2 YFSETQ. The CDR3 is made up of 14 amino acids. The DNA for the CDR3 is TGCGCCAGCAGCTCCGGGACTAGCGGATACGAGCAGTACTTC. Residues: CASSSGTSGYEQYF.

The chain recombines TRBV7-6 with TRBJ1-4, with 9 bases identical to TRBD1. This CDR3 comprises 16 residues. The trim removed 5 bases at V and 8 bases at J, leaving 12 bases unmatched. The germline gives CDR1 SGHVS, CDR2 FNYEAQ. The CDR3 region has the DNA TGTGCCAGCAGCGCCTCTCCATGGGACAGGGACGAAAAACTGTTTTTT. As protein: CASSASPWDRDEKLFF.

V is TRBV30 and J is TRBJ1-4; D possibly corresponds to TRBD1 (5 bases). Germline V gene sequence: CDR1 GTSNPN, CDR2 SVGIG (reference sequence). Trimming cost V 4 bases and J 0 bases, with 9 bases left between them. The CDR3 is made up of 14 amino acids. In DNA form, the CDR3 reads TGTGCCTGGACAGGACACCCAACTAATGAAAAACTGTTTTTT. This gives the protein CAWTGHPTNEKLFF.

CDR3 amino acids: CASSETGGRTPYEQYF. The CDR3, as DNA: TGTGCCAGCAGTGAAACTGGCGGGAGGACCCCCTACGAGCAGTACTTC. The rearrangement joins TRBV2 to TRBJ2-7; 8 nucleotides line up with TRBD2. This CDR3 comprises 16 residues. V dropped 2 bases and J dropped 2; count of bases not matched to a gene: 8. The germline V gene has CDR1 SNHLY and CDR2 FYNNEI.

This chain connects TRBV7-2 to TRBJ1-2; 12 bases are a match to TRBD1. This CDR3 comprises 17 residues. CDR1 is SGHTA and CDR2 is FQGNSA in the germline V gene. V was clipped by 5 bases and J by 4 bases; unmatched bases: 11. The CDR3 here is CASSLQKGDRGLYGYTF. The DNA of the CDR3 is TGTGCCAGCAGCCTCCAGAAAGGGGACAGGGGGCTCTATGGCTACACCTTC.

The chain uses TRBV9 and TRBJ2-1, with TRBD2 identical over 11 bases. Germline V CDR1 and CDR2: SGDLS, YYNGEE. This CDR3 spans 18 amino acids. The ends lost 0 bases at V and 9 bases at J; junction bases unmatched: 14. CDR3: CASSVDSRVLAGVGEQFF. The CDR3 region has the DNA TGTGCCAGCAGCGTAGATTCTCGGGTACTAGCGGGAGTGGGTGAGCAGTTCTTC.

The chain links TRBV10-3 to TRBJ2-7; D is unresolved. The V end was cut by 10 bases, the J end by 5 bases, with 15 bases between. Germline V gene lookup returns CDR1 ENHRY and CDR2 SYGVKD. The CDR3 extends over 12 amino acids. CDR3 protein: CATLTPPDEQYF. In DNA form, the CDR3 reads TGTGCCACTCTGACACCACCCGACGAGCAGTACTTC.

This clone has only one observation. The V and J genes are TRBV11-2 and TRBJ2-1; 8 positions match TRBD1. CDR1 is SGHAT, CDR2 FQNNGV, per germline. The CDR3 runs to 15 residues. Germline trimming cut 3 bases from V and 9 bases from J; bases unmatched to any gene: 10. Written as DNA, the CDR3 is TGTGCCAGCAGCTTCGCCGGGGACAGGCGGGGTGAGCAGTTCTTC. As protein: CASSFAGDRRGEQFF.

The chain is built from TRBV6-5 and TRBJ2-5; 7 nucleotides agree with TRBD1. The last part of the DNA fits TRBJ2-7 better; the J call may be wrong. CDR1 and CDR2 (germline): MNHEY, SVGAGI. This CDR3 is built from 14 residues. The CDR3 bases are TGTGCCAGCAGTTCGGGCCAAACAGGGGACGAGCAGTACTTC. Its translation: CASSSGQTGDEQYF.

This clone was picked up a small number of times. This CDR3 is CASSPLETGELFF. Here the CDR3 DNA reads TGTGCCAGCAGCCCCCTAGAGACCGGGGAGCTGTTTTTT. J is TRBJ2-2 and V is TRBV11-2, with unresolved D. The V and J ends lost 5 bases and 5 bases respectively, with 9 bases between them. The CDR3 spans 13 residues. CDR1 is SGHAT, CDR2 FQNNGV, per germline.

This clone showed up just once. The genes are TRBV28 and TRBJ2-1, with TRBD2 matching over 13 bases. The CDR3 runs to 16 residues. In germline, CDR1 is MDHEN, CDR2 SYDVKM. Germline trimming cut 4 bases from V and 7 bases from J; bases unmatched to any gene: 7. The CDR3 coding sequence is TGTGCCAGCAGTTGGACTAGCGGGAGAGTGAAGAATGAGCAGTTCTTC. It yields the protein CASSWTSGRVKNEQFF.